The 17 T cell receptor beta chains given below trace back to one sample, sequenced in a study of long-term antiretroviral therapy in people with HIV. Survey-level resolution applied to immunoSEQ assay v3.0. Assay used: immunoSEQ multiplex PCR; TCRdb lists only in-frame clones, some missing. Here the sample spans fewer than 30,000 clones, around 83% being singletons. This specimen consisted of unsorted PBMCs, obtained 0.7 years before starting antiretroviral therapy. These receptors originate from a man younger than 45 with HIV.

The gene calls are TRBV7-9 and TRBJ1-6, with a possible D match to TRBD1 (6 bases). There are 14 residues in the CDR3. From germline, CDR1 is SEHNR and CDR2 FQNEAQ (reference sequence). V lost 5 bases to trimming and J lost 4 bases, with 9 bases between them. CDR3: CASSPTGYNSPLHF. DNA for the CDR3: TGTGCCAGCAGCCCTACAGGGTATAATTCACCCCTCCACTTT.

A single count supports this clone. The V gene is TRBV7-9, the J gene TRBJ2-5, with a weak D call TRBD1 (5 bases). The CDR3 is 12 residues long. V dropped 5 bases and J dropped 5 bases, with 9 bases sitting between them. Germline CDR1 reads SEHNR; CDR2 reads FQNEAQ (reference sequence). The CDR3 nucleotides read TGTGCCAGCAGCCCGAAGGGGGAGACCCAGTACTTC. Its translation: CASSPKGETQYF.

The chain recombines TRBV9 with TRBJ1-2, with 7 nucleotides matching TRBD1. The CDR3 consists of 17 residues. The junction had 14 bases not matched to a gene; V was cut back by 3 bases and J by 3 bases. The germline gives CDR1 SGDLS, CDR2 YYNGEE. CDR3 sequence reads: CASSAVSVVTGDYGYTF. DNA for the CDR3: TGTGCCAGCAGCGCCGTGAGTGTCGTTACAGGGGACTATGGCTACACCTTC.

This sequence joins TRBV27 and TRBJ1-2; no reliable D call. The CDR3 is 19 amino acids. The germline V gene has CDR1 MNHEY and CDR2 SMNVEV (reference sequence). The ends were cut back, 2 bases at V and 2 bases at J, with 24 bases in the middle. CDR3 coding DNA: TGTGCCAGCAGTTTAAGTGGGGAAGTCGGGATCATTGGGAACTATGGCTACACCTTC. This codes for CASSLSGEVGIIGNYGYTF.

The chain links TRBV28 to TRBJ1-5; 7 bases are a match to TRBD1. Unmatched junction bases numbered 7, after V lost 6 bases and J lost 5 bases. The CDR3 sequence is 14 residues long. The germline CDR1 and CDR2 sequences are MDHEN and SYDVKM. The CDR3 reads CASSPGTEYQPQHF. The CDR3 bases are TGTGCCAGCAGCCCCGGGACAGAGTATCAGCCCCAGCATTTT.

The V and J genes are TRBV6-5 and TRBJ2-2; 8 bases fit TRBD1. With V trimmed by 6 bases and J by 9 bases, 9 bases remained unmatched. The CDR3 is 14 residues long. Germline loops: CDR1 MNHEY, CDR2 SVGAGI. The CDR3 coding sequence is TGTGCCAGCAGGCCGGACAGGGCAGGAAGGGAGCTGTTTTTT. This translates into CASRPDRAGRELFF.

The chain combines TRBV5-8 with TRBJ1-1, with TRBD1 matching 8 bases. The CDR3 covers 13 residues. After removal of 2 bases from V and 5 bases from J, the junction contained 2 bases not matched to a gene. Germline V gene lookup returns CDR1 SGHTS and CDR2 YDEGEE. The CDR3 sequence: CASSFTGGTEAFF. DNA for the CDR3: TGTGCCAGCAGCTTTACAGGGGGAACTGAAGCTTTCTTT.

This clone was recorded once. This chain uses TRBV13 with TRBJ2-7; 9 bases fit TRBD1. CDR1 is PRHDT and CDR2 is FYEKMQ in the germline V gene (reference sequence). V dropped 5 bases and J dropped 6; count of bases not matched to a gene: 2. CDR3 size: 12 residues. CDR3 in DNA: TGTGCCAGCAGCGAGGACAGGGGCGAGCAGTACTTC. This translates into CASSEDRGEQYF. Complete variable domain (other parts from reference TRBV13 and TRBJ2-7): AAGVIQSPRHLIKEKRETATLKCYPIPRHDTVYWYQQGPGQDPQFLISFYEKMQSDKGSIPDRFSAQQFSDYHSELNMSSLELGDSALYFCASSEDRGEQYFGPGTRLTVT.

The rearrangement joins TRBV7-9 to TRBJ2-4; D perhaps matches TRBD1 (6 bases). The CDR3 sequence is 17 residues long. The ends were cut back, 4 bases at V and 0 bases at J, with 16 bases in the middle. Germline V gene data show CDR1 as SEHNR and CDR2 as FQNEAQ (reference sequence). CDR3 sequence (DNA): TGTGCCAGCAGCTCTTCAGGGGTCCGCCTAGCCAAAAACATTCAGTACTTC. It specifies CASSSSGVRLAKNIQYF.

The rearrangement uses TRBV5-1 and TRBJ2-1, with 10 bases that match TRBD1. This CDR3 region has 15 residues. The germline V gene encodes CDR1 SGHRS and CDR2 YFSETQ. Trimming cost V 3 bases and J 7 bases; bases outside gene matches: 7. The CDR3 sequence: CASSSRDRGLNEQFF. In nucleotides, the CDR3 is TGCGCCAGCAGCTCCCGGGACAGGGGTCTGAATGAGCAGTTCTTC.

The chain links TRBV25-1 to TRBJ1-4, with 7 nucleotides matching TRBD1. The CDR3 totals 16 residues. V was pared by 3 bases and J by 4 bases, with 8 bases of the junction left unmatched. Per the germline V gene, CDR1 is MGHDK and CDR2 is SYGVNS. CDR3 coding DNA: TGTGCCAGCAGTGAGTCGAGTGGGACAGTTAATGAAAAACTGTTTTTT. It yields the protein CASSESSGTVNEKLFF.

The chain carries TRBV4-3 and TRBJ2-7; tentatively, D is TRBD2 (6 bases). Looked up from germline, CDR1 is LGHNA and CDR2 is YSLEER. V lost 1 base and J 6 bases, leaving 16 bases between the germline ends. CDR3 length: 15 amino acids. The DNA for the CDR3 is TGCGCCAGCAGCCAAGCCCTAGCGCTCCACGGCGAGCAGTACTTC. Translated: CASSQALALHGEQYF.

A single count supports this clone. This chain uses TRBV6-6 with TRBJ2-3, with TRBD2 matching 8 bases. Germline V gene lookup returns CDR1 MNHNY and CDR2 SVGAGI (reference sequence). This CDR3 has 14 amino acids. V trimming: 6 bases; J trimming: 4 bases; junction bases outside the gene matches: 6. The CDR3 loop reads CASSTTSGADTQYF. DNA of the CDR3: TGTGCCAGCAGCACCACTAGCGGAGCAGATACGCAGTATTTT.

CDR3 sequence: CASSFGTGLSYEQYF. In DNA, the CDR3 is TGTGCCAGCAGCTTCGGGACAGGGCTCTCCTACGAGCAGTACTTC. The chain couples TRBV13 to TRBJ2-7; 9 nucleotides line up with TRBD1. The CDR3 contains 15 residues. V shed 3 bases and J 0 bases; nucleotides not matched to a gene: 3. Germline CDR1 reads PRHDT; CDR2 reads FYEKMQ (reference sequence).

The DNA for the CDR3 is TGCAGTGAAGGGTCCTATGGCTACACCTTC. Translating gives CSEGSYGYTF. This chain joins TRBV20-1 and TRBJ1-2; no firm D call. V was pared by 7 bases and J by 4 bases, with 7 bases between. CDR3 length: 10 residues. The germline CDR1 and CDR2 sequences are DFQATT and SNEGSKA (reference sequence).

The chain is built from TRBV6-1 and TRBJ1-6; 8 bases are a match to TRBD1. Germline V CDR1 and CDR2: MNHNS, SASEGT. The CDR3 totals 16 residues. V lost 4 bases to trimming and J lost 5 bases; unmatched junction nucleotides: 7. The CDR3 DNA sequence: TGTGCCAGCAGTGCCCGGACAGGGTCTGATAATTCACCCCTCCACTTT. Translation: CASSARTGSDNSPLHF.

The rearrangement joins TRBV7-8 to TRBJ2-3; TRBD2 aligns across 13 bases. The CDR3 sequence is 16 residues long. Germline CDR1 and CDR2: SGHVS and FQNEAQ. V lost 5 bases to trimming and J lost 1 base; unmatched junction nucleotides: 3. The CDR3 loop is CASSEGLAGRTDTQYF. The CDR3 DNA follows: TGTGCCAGCAGCGAGGGACTAGCGGGGCGCACAGATACGCAGTATTTT. Together with reference TRBV7-8 and TRBJ2-3, the CDR3 gives the full variable domain: GAGVSQSPRYKVAKRGQDVALRCDPISGHVSLFWYQQALGQGPEFLTYFQNEAQLDKSGLPSDRFFAERPEGSVSTLKIQRTQQEDSAVYLCASSEGLAGRTDTQYFGPGTRLTVL.